The present entry profiles one T cell receptor beta chain with its context. Its antigen is currently not known. A junction boundary mismatches the germline segment, possibly from a read error. The library relied on the immunoSEQ multiplex PCR assay. The study's own analysis went as follows. A statistical classification framework was built to diagnose cytomegalovirus status from the catalog of TCR beta chain sequences. In its TCRdb copy, this immuneACCESS table keeps in-frame sequences only and misses some clones. Where compared with another copy, unresolved V genes explain less than half of these, and the others have no known cause. For V, J and clone size, that table is used; D and trimming come from the DNA. The sample table contains 100,000 to 150,000 clones; only one count was recorded for around nine tenths of them. The ten largest clones represent 1.5% to 2% of the sample. These data are taken from a study of cytomegalovirus exposure and HLA in healthy donors (dated by TCRdb to the late 2010s). Some background on the complete study: A later analysis indicated that the 95 to 150 validation repertoires were generated on the platform also employed for the roughly 730 repertoires of the first cohort. In addition to the first cohort of 650 to 750 subjects, a separate validation cohort of 120 different subjects was used. The study aimed to test whether cataloging public T cell receptors could reveal signatures of past pathogen exposure. To predict cytomegalovirus infection status, the study brought together high-throughput TCR immunosequencing, statistical association of individual TCRs with disease status, and machine learning. The research as a whole found: Three of the identified cytomegalovirus-associated TCR beta chains were confirmed in vitro to be specific for cytomegalovirus antigens. All 130 or so repertoires were used to score co-occurrence in the validation cohort in a later analysis, because that analysis had no HLA typing for the cohort. Subsequent analysis determined that TCRs grouped into clusters in the first cohort also showed a tendency toward co-occurrence across the 90 to 150 validation repertoires, and 90% to 95% of cluster scores exceeded 0. Most TCR sequences were observed very rarely across donors, whereas some public TCRs were present in many individuals. It was suggested by the authors that the approach could potentially be generalized to other disease states and immunological phenotypes. The study listed 164 TCR beta chains as associated with cytomegalovirus. Cytomegalovirus status was reported to be diagnosed by the classifier with high specificity and sensitivity in both the original and validation cohorts.

The donors belonged to the validation cohort of roughly 120 subjects, which was separate from the approximately 700-subject first cohort. Reading the germline V gene gives CDR1 LGHNA and CDR2 YNFKEQ. The CDR3 sequence holds 15 residues, the cysteine and phenylalanine included. Only CDR3 DNA remains: 45 bases, in frame from the first base. The specimen sequenced was PBMCs. The clonotype comes from a woman between 18 and 29 years old in good health and CMV-seronegative. The V and J segments used are TRBV4-2 and TRBJ2-7; the D gene is perhaps TRBD2, from 5 matching bases. The DNA is as follows: TGTGCCAGCAGCCAACTACCGACTACCTCCAACGAGCAGTACTTC. The encoded protein is CASSQLPTTSNEQYF.